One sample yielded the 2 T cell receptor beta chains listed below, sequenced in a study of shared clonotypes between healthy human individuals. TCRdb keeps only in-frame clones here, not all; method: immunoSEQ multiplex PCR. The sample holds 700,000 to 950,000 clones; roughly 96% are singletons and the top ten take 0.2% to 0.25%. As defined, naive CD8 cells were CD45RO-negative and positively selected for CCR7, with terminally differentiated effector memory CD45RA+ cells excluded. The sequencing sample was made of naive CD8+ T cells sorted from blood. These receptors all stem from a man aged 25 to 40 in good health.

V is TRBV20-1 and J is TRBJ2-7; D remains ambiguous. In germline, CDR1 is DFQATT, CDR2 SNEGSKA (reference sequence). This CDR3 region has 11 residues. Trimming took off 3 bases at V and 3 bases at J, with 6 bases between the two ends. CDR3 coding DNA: TGCAGTGCTAGGTGGTACTACGAGCAGTACTTC. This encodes CSARWYYEQYF.

The CDR3 region is CASSQPQGSSYNEQFF. The CDR3 DNA sequence: TGTGCCAGCAGCCAGCCTCAGGGGAGCTCCTACAATGAGCAGTTCTTC. The gene calls are TRBV25-1 and TRBJ2-1; a possible D gene is TRBD1 (6 bases). The CDR3 spans 16 residues. V lost 6 bases and J 0 bases, leaving 15 bases between the germline ends. Germline V CDR1 and CDR2: MGHDK, SYGVNS.